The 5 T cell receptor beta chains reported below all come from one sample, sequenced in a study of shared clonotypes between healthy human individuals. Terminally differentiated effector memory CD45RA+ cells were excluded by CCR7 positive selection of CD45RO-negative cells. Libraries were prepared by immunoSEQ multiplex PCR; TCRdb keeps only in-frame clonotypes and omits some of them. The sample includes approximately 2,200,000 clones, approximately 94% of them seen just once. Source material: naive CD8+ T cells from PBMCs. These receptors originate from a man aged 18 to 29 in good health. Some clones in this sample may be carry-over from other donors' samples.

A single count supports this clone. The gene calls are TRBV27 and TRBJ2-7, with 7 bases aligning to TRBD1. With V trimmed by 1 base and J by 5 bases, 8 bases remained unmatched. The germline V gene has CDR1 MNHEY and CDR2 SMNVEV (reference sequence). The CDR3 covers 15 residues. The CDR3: CASSLWGQPQDEQYF. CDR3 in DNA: TGTGCCAGCAGTTTATGGGGACAGCCTCAGGACGAGCAGTACTTC.

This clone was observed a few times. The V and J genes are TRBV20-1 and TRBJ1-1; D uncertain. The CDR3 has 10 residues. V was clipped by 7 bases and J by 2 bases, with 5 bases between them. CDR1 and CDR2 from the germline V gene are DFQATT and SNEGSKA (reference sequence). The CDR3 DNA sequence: TGCAGTGACTATAACACTGAAGCTTTCTTT. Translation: CSDYNTEAFF.

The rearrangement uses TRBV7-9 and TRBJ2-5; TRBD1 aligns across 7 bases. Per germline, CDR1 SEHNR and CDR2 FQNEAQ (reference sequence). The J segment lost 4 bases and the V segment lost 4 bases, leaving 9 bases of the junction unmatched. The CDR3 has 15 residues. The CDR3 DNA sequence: TGTGCCAGCAGCTGGGGGACGACAGGGCGAGAGACCCAGTACTTC. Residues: CASSWGTTGRETQYF.

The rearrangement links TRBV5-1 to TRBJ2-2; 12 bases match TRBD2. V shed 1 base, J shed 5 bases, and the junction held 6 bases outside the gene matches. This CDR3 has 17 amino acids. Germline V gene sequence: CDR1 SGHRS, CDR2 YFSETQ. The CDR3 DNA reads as TGCGCCAGCAGCTTGAGTCTAGCGGGAGGGCCGACCGGGGAGCTGTTTTTT. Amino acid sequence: CASSLSLAGGPTGELFF.

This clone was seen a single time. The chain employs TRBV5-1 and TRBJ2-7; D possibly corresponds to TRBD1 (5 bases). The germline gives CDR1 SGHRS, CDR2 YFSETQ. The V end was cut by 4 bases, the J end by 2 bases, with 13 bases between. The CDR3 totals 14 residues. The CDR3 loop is CASSPGQLPYEQYF. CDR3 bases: TGCGCCAGCAGCCCCGGACAACTGCCCTACGAGCAGTACTTC.